This paragraph covers one T cell receptor beta chain sequence. Germline CDR1 MNHEY, CDR2 SMNVEV (reference sequence). This CDR3 has 17 residues. V shed 6 bases and J 7 bases; nucleotides not matched to a gene: 14. Assay: immunoSEQ multiplex PCR; the TCRdb copy retains only in-frame clones and omits some. The data show around 390,000 clones, around nine tenths seen once. This specimen belongs to a study of blood T cell repertoires in COVID-19. The rearrangement joins TRBV27 to TRBJ1-6; TRBD1 agrees at 8 bases. Sequencing used PBMCs or T cells enriched from blood (not recorded which). The source of this sequence is a woman in her fifties or sixties who had recovered from COVID-19. The CDR3 nucleotides read TGTGCCAGCAGATCTTTGACAGGGGCGGTTCAAAATTCACCCCTCCACTTT. Translation gives CASRSLTGAVQNSPLHF.